This is a list of T cell receptor beta chains from one sample in a study of blood T cell repertoires in COVID-19. The data were produced by immunoSEQ multiplex PCR, yet TCRdb's version contains in-frame clones alone and is incomplete. The data show some 450,000 clones, with about nine tenths seen just once and roughly 12% held by the top ten. The sequencing sample was made of peripheral blood. Receptors originate from a woman in her forties or fifties with COVID-19, enrolled during active disease. CDR3s include the opening cysteine and the closing phenylalanine or tryptophan. Fields, in order: CDR3 length, V gene, CDR3 protein.

15 TRBV25-1 CASSDSTGGNTEAFF
16 TRBV5-1 CASSVAGTGSSYEQYF
15 TRBV25-1 CASSEVRGRGDTQYF
17 TRBV7-8 CASSLAARVASNQPQHF
14 TRBV6-5 CASTNIRDRGEAFF
16 TRBV5-1 CASSLEDGTQQETQYF
13 TRBV19 CASSRQSPYEQYF
15 TRBV4-1 CASSPGGQSNYGYTF
16 TRBV27 CASSLVFGQGIWEQYF
16 TRBV7-2 CASSLGPSQGYNEQFF
13 TRBV7-2 CASSPQGNTEAFF
18 TRBV10-3 CAIRVTSGGPSSSYEQYF
11 TRBV2 CASSEANTIYF
15 TRBV19 CASSIIPTGGQPQHF